This T cell receptor (beta chain) was observed in a study of Graves' ophthalmopathy and Graves' hyperthyroidism (dated by TCRdb to the late 2010s). Background on the whole study: Peripheral blood was collected at initial diagnosis, prior to any treatment. The study used signatures of the TCR beta repertoire to tell Graves' ophthalmopathy apart from Graves' hyperthyroidism and to predict which patients would progress to ophthalmopathy. The 85 to 100 discovery patients were divided at random into training and test sets in a 7:3 ratio. In more than five hyperthyroidism patients, the T-cell repertoires found in thyroid tissue were compared with those found in blood. An independent validation cohort comprised under 20 hyperthyroidism patients and 15 to 17 patients who later progressed from hyperthyroidism to ophthalmopathy. In total, 135 blood samples were TCR-sequenced: some 40 ophthalmopathy, 80 or so hyperthyroidism and some 17 hyperthyroidism-to-ophthalmopathy patients. To explore V-J signatures that separate ophthalmopathy from hyperthyroidism, a discovery set of approximately 100 patients was enrolled, consisting of 43 with ophthalmopathy and roughly 60 with stable hyperthyroidism. Following sampling, methimazole starting at 30 mg daily was administered to hyperthyroidism patients, and high-dose intravenous methylprednisolone was administered to ophthalmopathy patients.

For repertoire sequencing, the TCR beta CDR3 regions were amplified from RNA transcripts. The first round of RT-PCR was done with HTBI primers and the Qiagen OneStep RT-PCR kit, and was followed by a second round of multiplex PCR, then size selection and purification. Libraries were sequenced paired-end with 100 bp reads on an Illumina HiSeq2000. The study's own analysis went as follows. Reads were processed with SOAPnuke, discarding reads with adapters, uncalled bases, mean Phred below 15, or no exact constant-primer or identifier match. High-quality paired reads were merged with COPE v1.2.5. Each unique nucleotide sequence was defined as a clonotype, and clonotypes were aligned to IMGT TRB V, D and J references with MiTCR v1.1. Only V-J combinations with frequency above 0.0001 were analysed, covering over 99% of repertoires. For each V-J combination, a TCR clonal expansion and chaos score was defined as F50 clonal expansion divided by the chaos observed in the TCRdist matrix. Welch's t-statistics and random forest were used to narrow the features down to 10 to 15 V-J combinations, which were then fed into a naive Bayes classifier. Thyroid-blood repertoire similarity was quantified with the Morisita-Horn index. TCRdb cleaned the public reads at Q25 with fastp, built clones with MiXCR and kept in-frame beta chains. Rows with one shared CDR3 protein collapse into an entry with the most common genes and DNA. TCRdb's processing, not the authors', yielded these V and J calls. The sample records roughly 500,000 distinct CDR3 sequences, around 15% of which are singletons. Around 9.8% of the sample belongs to the ten largest clones.

From the cysteine up to the phenylalanine, the CDR3 has a length of 15 residues. The read is trimmed to its CDR3 DNA, 45 bases read in frame from base 1. A distance of 12 bases separates the germline ends of V and J, which lose 4 bases and 2 bases respectively. This clonotype was recorded at least ten times. This receptor's antigen is unknown. No base-level quality is on record; no much larger clone is a single base apart. Broader findings and caveats from the paper: Most of the expanded thyroid clonotypes with a frequency above 0.001 were also detected in blood, and it was suggested that the thyroid immune response may be reflected by blood repertoires. Sample size was not predetermined statistically, and investigators were not blinded to group allocation. In validation, the model predicted ophthalmopathy progression with 70.59% sensitivity and around 72% specificity; eleven to twelve predicted patients were CT-confirmed with GO in a median of about 6.2 months. Ophthalmopathy was separated from stable hyperthyroidism by the 13-signature model with 85% to 90% sensitivity and about 81% specificity in cross-validation and with 80%/75% in the test set.

The ophthalmopathy patients had moderately to severely active disease, with a Clinical Activity Score of 3 or higher, a NOSPECS grade of 4 or higher, and a disease duration of less than 3 months. Patients were excluded if they had other autoimmune diseases, uncontrolled infections, pregnancy or lactation. Diagnosis was based on clinical symptoms, serum thyroxine, TRAb, thyroid ultrasound and orbital computed tomography. PBMCs were isolated from around 10 ml of fresh peripheral blood by Ficoll-Paque density gradient centrifugation. Trizol reagent was used to extract the total RNA, and its quality was then checked on an Agilent 2100 Bioanalyzer.

This clonotype was sampled from a woman aged 30 to 39 with Graves' ophthalmopathy. Donor details come from another sample of the same person, matched by shared clones. The sample was blood. The sequence is built from TRBV12-3 or TRBV12-4 and TRBJ1-3, and perhaps TRBD1 as D gene, on 6 matching bases. The nucleotide sequence is TGTGCCAGCAGTTCAGGGGAGGCTGCTGGAAACACCATATATTTT. Its coded protein is CASSSGEAAGNTIYF.